The clone carrying this TCR beta chain came up a few times. Its antigen is unknown. TCR beta libraries used approximately 1.8 micrograms of genomic DNA from cryopreserved PBMCs. This sample was taken from a study of cytotoxic CD8 clonotypes in ibrutinib-treated CLL. Looking at the study overall: Mean per-sample yields comprised roughly 280,000 productive templates and tens of thousands of productive rearrangements.

The study's findings and limits: Clonality, elevated at ibrutinib response, dropped back toward baseline at progression.

This table comes from immunoSEQ multiplex PCR, and its TCRdb copy is limited to in-frame clones, with some not included. Of about 44,000 clones listed, nearly 70% are singletons. This TCR derives from a human donor with chronic lymphocytic leukemia. Source: PBMCs, taken after 12 months of ibrutinib treatment.

The CDR3 is CAISQGTGLGAEAFF. In nucleotides, the CDR3 is TGTGCCATCAGTCAAGGGACAGGGTTAGGGGCTGAAGCTTTCTTT. The chain has TRBV10-3 and TRBJ1-1; 9 bases are shared with TRBD1. Per germline, CDR1 ENHRY and CDR2 SYGVKD. The length of the CDR3 is 15 residues. With 5 bases clipped from V and 6 bases from J, the junction kept 10 bases outside the gene matches.